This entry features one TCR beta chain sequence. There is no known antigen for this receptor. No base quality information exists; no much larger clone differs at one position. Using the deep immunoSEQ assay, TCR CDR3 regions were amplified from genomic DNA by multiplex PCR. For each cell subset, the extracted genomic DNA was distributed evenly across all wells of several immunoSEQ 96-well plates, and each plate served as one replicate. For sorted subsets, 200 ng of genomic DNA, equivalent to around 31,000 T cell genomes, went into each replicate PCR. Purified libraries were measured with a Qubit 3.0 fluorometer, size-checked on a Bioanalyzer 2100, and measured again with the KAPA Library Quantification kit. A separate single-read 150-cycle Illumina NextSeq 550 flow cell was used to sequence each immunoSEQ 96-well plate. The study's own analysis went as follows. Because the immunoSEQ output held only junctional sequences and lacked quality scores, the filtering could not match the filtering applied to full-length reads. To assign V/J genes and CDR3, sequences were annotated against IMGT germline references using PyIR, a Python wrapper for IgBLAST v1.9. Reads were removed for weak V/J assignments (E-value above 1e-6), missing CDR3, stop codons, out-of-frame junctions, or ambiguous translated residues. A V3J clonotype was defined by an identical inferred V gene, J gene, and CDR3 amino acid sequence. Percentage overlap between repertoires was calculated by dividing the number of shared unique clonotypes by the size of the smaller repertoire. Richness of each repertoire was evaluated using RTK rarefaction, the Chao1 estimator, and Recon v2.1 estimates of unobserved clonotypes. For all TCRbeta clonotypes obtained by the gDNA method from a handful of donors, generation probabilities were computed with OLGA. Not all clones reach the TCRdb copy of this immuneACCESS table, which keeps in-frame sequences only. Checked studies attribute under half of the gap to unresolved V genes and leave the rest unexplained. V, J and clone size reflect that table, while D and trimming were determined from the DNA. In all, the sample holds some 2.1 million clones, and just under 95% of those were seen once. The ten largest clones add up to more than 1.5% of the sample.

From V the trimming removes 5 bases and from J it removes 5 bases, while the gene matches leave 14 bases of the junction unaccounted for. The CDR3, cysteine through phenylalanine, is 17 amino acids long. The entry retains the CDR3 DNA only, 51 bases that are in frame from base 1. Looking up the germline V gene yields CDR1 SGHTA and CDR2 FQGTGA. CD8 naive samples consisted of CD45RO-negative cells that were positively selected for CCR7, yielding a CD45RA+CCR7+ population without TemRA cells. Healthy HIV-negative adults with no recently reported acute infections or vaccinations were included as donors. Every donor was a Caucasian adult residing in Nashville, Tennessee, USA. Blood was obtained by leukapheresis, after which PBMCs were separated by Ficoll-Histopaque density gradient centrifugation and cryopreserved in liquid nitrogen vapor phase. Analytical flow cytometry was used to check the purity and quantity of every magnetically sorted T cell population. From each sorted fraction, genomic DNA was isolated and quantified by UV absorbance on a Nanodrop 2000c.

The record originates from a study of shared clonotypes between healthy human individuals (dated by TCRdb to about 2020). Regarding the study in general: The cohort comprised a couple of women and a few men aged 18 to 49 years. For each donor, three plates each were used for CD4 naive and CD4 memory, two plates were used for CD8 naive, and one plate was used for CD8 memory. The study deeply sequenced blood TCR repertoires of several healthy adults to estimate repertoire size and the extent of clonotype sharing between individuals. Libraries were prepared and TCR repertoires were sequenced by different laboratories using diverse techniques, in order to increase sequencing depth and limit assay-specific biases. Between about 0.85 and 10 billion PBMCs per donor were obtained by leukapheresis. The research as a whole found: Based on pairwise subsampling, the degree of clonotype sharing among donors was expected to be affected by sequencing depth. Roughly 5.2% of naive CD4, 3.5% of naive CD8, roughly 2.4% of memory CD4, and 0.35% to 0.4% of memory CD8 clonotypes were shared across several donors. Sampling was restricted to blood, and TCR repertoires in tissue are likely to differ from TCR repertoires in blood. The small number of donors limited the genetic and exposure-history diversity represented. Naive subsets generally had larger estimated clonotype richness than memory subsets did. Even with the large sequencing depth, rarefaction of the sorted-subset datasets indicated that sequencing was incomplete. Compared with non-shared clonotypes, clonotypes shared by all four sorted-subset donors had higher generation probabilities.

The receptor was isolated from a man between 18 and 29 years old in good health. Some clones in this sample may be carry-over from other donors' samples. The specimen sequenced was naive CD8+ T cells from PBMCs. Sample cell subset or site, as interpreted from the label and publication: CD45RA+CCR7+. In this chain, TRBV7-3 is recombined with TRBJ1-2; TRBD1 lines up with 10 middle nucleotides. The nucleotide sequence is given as TGTGCCAGCAGCCCCCGGGGCGGGACAGGGGTTTTATATGGCTACACCTTC. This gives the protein CASSPRGGTGVLYGYTF.